This T cell receptor beta chain emerged from a study of T cell repertoires in cytomegalovirus infection. Study observations and caveats: In two of eight donors, the top clonotype was HLA-C-restricted CMV-specific.

The CDR3 has 15 residues. The germline V gene has CDR1 KGHSH and CDR2 LQKENI. V was shortened by 0 bases and J by 3 bases, with 11 bases between the two germline ends. This clonotype came up a few times. The antigen is unknown. TCRdb reanalysed the reads using MiXCR and keeps one entry per CDR3 protein. The sample contains 550,000 to 850,000 distinct CDR3 sequences, about 33% of which appear only once. The chain is built from TRBV18 and TRBJ1-2, with D uncertain. Here the sequenced sample was cultured PBMCs, taken from culture after CMV antigen stimulation. This receptor was identified in a human donor in good health (CMV status not recorded). Some clones in this sample may be carry-over from other donors' samples. The CDR3 reads CASSPPGGWDYGYTF. Written as DNA, the CDR3 is TGTGCCAGCTCACCACCGGGAGGGTGGGACTATGGCTACACCTTC. The variable domain in full, with the rest retrieved from reference TRBV18 and TRBJ1-2, is NAGVMQNPRHLVRRRGQEARLRCSPMKGHSHVYWYRQLPEEGLKFMVYLQKENIIDESGMPKERFSAEFPKEGPSILRIQQVVRGDSAAYFCASSPPGGWDYGYTFGSGTRLTVV.